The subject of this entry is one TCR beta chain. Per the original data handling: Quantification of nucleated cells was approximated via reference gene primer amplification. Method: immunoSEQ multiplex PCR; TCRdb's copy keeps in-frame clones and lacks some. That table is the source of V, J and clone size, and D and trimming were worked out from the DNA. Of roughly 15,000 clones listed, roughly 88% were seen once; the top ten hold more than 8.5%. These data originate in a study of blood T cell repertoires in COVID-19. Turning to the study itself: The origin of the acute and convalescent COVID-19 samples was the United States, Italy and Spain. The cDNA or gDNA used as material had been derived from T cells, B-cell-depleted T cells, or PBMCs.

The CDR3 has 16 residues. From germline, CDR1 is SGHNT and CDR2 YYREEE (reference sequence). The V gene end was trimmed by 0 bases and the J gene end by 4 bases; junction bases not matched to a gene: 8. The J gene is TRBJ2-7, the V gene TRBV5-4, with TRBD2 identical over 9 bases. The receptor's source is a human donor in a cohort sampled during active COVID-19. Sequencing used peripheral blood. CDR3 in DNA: TGTGCCAGCAGCTTGGAAGGGGGACTAGCTAAATACGAGCAGTACTTC. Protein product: CASSLEGGLAKYEQYF.